One sample yielded the 29 T cell receptor beta chains listed below, sequenced in a study of shared clonotypes between healthy human individuals. Sequenced by immunoSEQ multiplex PCR; TCRdb stores in-frame clones only, minus some. The sample comprises a few million clones, nearly 97% of which are singletons, and 0.1% to 0.15% rests with the top ten. Sequenced material: naive CD4+ T cells sorted from blood. Noted subset: CD45RA+ positively selected. The receptors originated from a young man in good health.

The CDR3 reads CASSFAGGPGANVLTF. The CDR3 nucleotides read TGTGCCAGCAGCTTCGCGGGGGGGCCCGGGGCCAACGTCCTGACTTTC. The chain recombines TRBV5-4 with TRBJ2-6; 9 bases align to TRBD2. V was clipped by 2 bases and J by 4 bases; unmatched bases: 4. Germline V CDR1 and CDR2: SGHNT, YYREEE (reference sequence). This CDR3 contains 16 residues.

This clone was found once. The chain couples TRBV6-1 to TRBJ2-7, with TRBD1 matching 10 bases. V was clipped by 6 bases and J by 6 bases; unmatched bases: 11. This CDR3 is 15 amino acids long. CDR1 is MNHNS and CDR2 is SASEGT in the germline V gene. The CDR3 reads CASRRDRGSIGEQYF. As DNA, the CDR3 is TGTGCCAGCAGACGGGACAGGGGCAGTATAGGCGAGCAGTACTTC.

The count of this clone is one. The genes are TRBV11-2 and TRBJ1-3, with D uncertain. The CDR3 is made up of 13 amino acids. Germline-derived CDR1 and CDR2 are SGHAT and FQNNGV. Trimming pared 3 bases from V and 2 bases from J, leaving 5 bases between. This CDR3 reads CASSFQTGNTIYF. CDR3 sequence (DNA): TGTGCCAGCAGCTTTCAAACTGGAAACACCATATATTTT.

Details on this clone: The same CDR3 is also encoded by other DNA sequences in this sample. The chain links TRBV9 to TRBJ2-3; D is unclear. This CDR3 region has 13 residues. Between the trimmed V and J ends, which lost 0 bases and 2 bases, there was a span of 4 bases. CDR1 is SGDLS and CDR2 is YYNGEE in the germline V gene. In DNA, the CDR3 is TGTGCCAGCAGCGTAGCCTACACAGATACGCAGTATTTT. Protein: CASSVAYTDTQYF.

The chain joins TRBV4-3 to TRBJ2-1; D ambiguous. Germline loops: CDR1 LGHNA, CDR2 YSLEER. The CDR3 extends over 16 amino acids. The V end was cut by 3 bases, the J end by 2 bases, with 14 bases between. Here the CDR3 DNA reads TGCGCCAGCAGCCAGTCCCTGATCCTAGCCTACAATGAGCAGTTCTTC. Protein product: CASSQSLILAYNEQFF.

The chain joins TRBV5-1 to TRBJ1-2; a weak D match, TRBD1 (6 bases). This CDR3 is 13 amino acids long. Trimming removed 5 bases at V and 3 bases at J, with 11 bases between. CDR1 and CDR2 (germline): SGHRS, YFSETQ. Written as DNA, the CDR3 is TGCGCCAGCAGATCAGGGGCAGACTATGGCTACACCTTC. Amino acids: CASRSGADYGYTF.

The chain couples TRBV27 to TRBJ2-1, with 14 bases that match TRBD2. The germline gives CDR1 MNHEY, CDR2 SMNVEV (reference sequence). CDR3 length equals 16 residues. V shed 4 bases, J shed 6 bases, and the junction held 5 bases outside the gene matches. The chain's CDR3 is CASSSGLAGVINEQFF. The CDR3 DNA reads TGTGCCAGCAGTTCGGGACTAGCGGGAGTCATCAATGAGCAGTTCTTC.

The chain links TRBV5-4 to TRBJ2-7; a possible D gene is TRBD2 (6 bases). Germline CDR1 reads SGHNT; CDR2 reads YYREEE (reference sequence). Trimming left V 2 bases short and J 6 bases short, with 12 bases between. The CDR3 consists of 13 residues. CDR3 region: CASSFYTEGEQYF. DNA of the CDR3: TGTGCCAGCAGCTTTTACACGGAGGGCGAGCAGTACTTC.

Note on this clone: The sample has other DNA sequences that encode this CDR3 too. The V and J genes are TRBV7-6 and TRBJ1-4; a weak D match, TRBD1 (5 bases). The CDR3 totals 12 residues. V shed 2 bases and J shed 7 bases, with 5 bases lying between them. Looked up from germline, CDR1 is SGHVS and CDR2 is FNYEAQ. The CDR3 sequence is CASSLQGEKLFF. The CDR3 DNA reads as TGTGCCAGCAGCTTACAGGGTGAAAAACTGTTTTTT.

The chain carries TRBV28 and TRBJ2-3; D is unresolved. V shed 5 bases and J shed 2 bases, with 11 bases lying between them. The CDR3 runs to 14 residues. Germline values: CDR1 MDHEN, CDR2 SYDVKM. Here the CDR3 reads CASSETPYTDTQYF. The DNA of the CDR3 is TGTGCCAGCAGTGAAACCCCGTACACAGATACGCAGTATTTT.

The CDR3, as DNA: TGTGCCAGCAGTGAAATCTCTGACAACTATGGCTACACCTTC. Protein sequence: CASSEISDNYGYTF. V and J are TRBV6-1 and TRBJ1-2, with D uncertain. The ends were cut back, 2 bases at V and 2 bases at J, with 9 bases in the middle. The CDR3 runs to 14 residues. CDR1 is MNHNS, CDR2 SASEGT, per germline.

This chain connects TRBV7-6 to TRBJ2-7, with D uncertain. CDR3 length: 15 residues. V lost 5 bases to trimming and J lost 1 base, with 15 bases between them. The germline gives CDR1 SGHVS, CDR2 FNYEAQ. This CDR3 reads CASSPGSRPSYEQYF. In DNA, the CDR3 is TGTGCCAGCAGCCCCGGTTCAAGGCCATCCTACGAGCAGTACTTC.

The chain employs TRBV19 and TRBJ1-5; D remains unclear. The CDR3 is made up of 15 amino acids. The germline V gene encodes CDR1 LNHDA and CDR2 SQIVND (reference sequence). Trimming took off 6 bases at V and 0 bases at J, with 12 bases between the two ends. CDR3 in DNA: TGTGCCAGTAGGAGCGAGCCGAATAGCAATCAGCCCCAGCATTTT. Translated: CASRSEPNSNQPQHF.

With regard to this clone: At one boundary the junction diverges from the germline segment, which might be a read error. The CDR3 coding sequence is TGTGCCAGCAGGGAAGGGGGAAGGTACGGCAATCAGCCCCAGCATTTT. Encoded protein: CASREGGRYGNQPQHF. This rearrangement joins TRBV2 to TRBJ1-5; the D gene is possibly TRBD1 (6 bases). This CDR3 region has 16 residues. CDR1 is SNHLY and CDR2 is FYNNEI in the germline V gene.

J is TRBJ1-1 and V is TRBV5-6; no clear D gene. Between the trimmed V and J ends, which lost 4 bases and 2 bases, there was a span of 15 bases. CDR3 size: 15 residues. The germline gives CDR1 SGHDT, CDR2 YYEEEE. This CDR3 reads CASSGRSGVNTEAFF. CDR3 nucleotides: TGTGCCAGCAGCGGACGCTCAGGAGTTAACACTGAAGCTTTCTTT.

Note on this clone: The same CDR3 also results from other DNA sequences found in this sample. The chain carries TRBV5-4 and TRBJ2-5; 7 bases fit TRBD1. There are 13 residues in the CDR3. From germline, CDR1 is SGHNT and CDR2 YYREEE (reference sequence). The V gene end was trimmed by 4 bases and the J gene end by 4 bases; junction bases not matched to a gene: 4. CDR3 sequence: CASSPGGRETQYF. The CDR3 bases are TGTGCCAGCAGCCCAGGGGGAAGAGAGACCCAGTACTTC.

The gene calls are TRBV7-2 and TRBJ1-2; D uncertain. V lost 3 bases, J lost 2 bases, and 10 bases lay in between. The V gene's germline CDR1 is SGHTA and CDR2 FQGNSA. This CDR3 spans 14 amino acids. The CDR3 DNA sequence: TGTGCCAGCAGCTTGGCCCGGGAAAACTATGGCTACACCTTC. It is translated as CASSLARENYGYTF.

The rearrangement joins TRBV19 to TRBJ2-7; 10 nucleotides line up with TRBD2. V lost 8 bases and J lost 4; bases outside the gene matches: 11. Germline loops: CDR1 LNHDA, CDR2 SQIVND (reference sequence). CDR3 length: 15 amino acids. CDR3 in DNA: TGTGCCAGTGCTCCACCCACTAGCGGGGTTTACGAGCAGTACTTC. Amino acid sequence: CASAPPTSGVYEQYF.

This chain joins TRBV5-1 and TRBJ2-1; 7 bases are a match to TRBD1. With V trimmed by 0 bases and J by 9 bases, 6 bases remained unmatched. Germline values: CDR1 SGHRS, CDR2 YFSETQ. This CDR3 region has 14 residues. The CDR3 reads CASSLGTTGIEQFF. The CDR3, as DNA: TGCGCCAGCAGCTTGGGGACGACAGGGATTGAGCAGTTCTTC. Full variable domain (remainder filled in from reference TRBV5-1 and TRBJ2-1): KAGVTQTPRYLIKTRGQQVTLSCSPISGHRSVSWYQQTPGQGLQFLFEYFSETQRNKGNFPGRFSGRQFSNSRSEMNVSTLELGDSALYLCASSLGTTGIEQFFGPGTRLTVL.

V gene TRBV7-3 combines with J gene TRBJ1-1; D is uncertain. Trimming removed 1 base from V and 7 bases from J, with 10 bases in between. Germline V lookup: CDR1 SGHTA, CDR2 FQGTGA. The CDR3 consists of 13 residues. CDR3 region: CASSLNVGIEAFF. CDR3 nucleotide sequence: TGTGCCAGCAGCTTAAATGTCGGAATTGAAGCTTTCTTT.

V is TRBV10-3 and J is TRBJ2-7, with D maybe TRBD1 (5 bases). The CDR3 consists of 12 residues. Germline assignment: CDR1 ENHRY and CDR2 SYGVKD. V gave up 10 bases and J gave up 2 bases, with 12 bases separating them. The CDR3 coding sequence is TGTGCCACCACGACAGATCCCTACGAGCAGTACTTC. Translated: CATTTDPYEQYF.

This clone was observed a single time. CDR3 in amino acids: CASSFPSDTQYF. The CDR3 DNA is TGTGCCAGCAGCTTTCCATCGGATACGCAGTATTTT. The J gene is TRBJ2-3, the V gene TRBV7-9; the D is unclear. The CDR3 contains 12 residues. The V end lost 3 bases, the J end lost 6 bases, and 7 bases lay between the germline ends. CDR1 is SEHNR, CDR2 FQNEAQ, per germline (reference sequence).

The chain couples TRBV29-1 to TRBJ2-1; D is uncertain. Germline CDR1 is SQVTM and CDR2 is ANQGSEA. The ends were cut back, 6 bases at V and 4 bases at J, with 13 bases in the middle. The CDR3 is 13 amino acids. The CDR3 bases are TGCAGCGTCCGGCAACGGTTATACAATGAGCAGTTCTTC. This encodes CSVRQRLYNEQFF.

Turning to this clone: Compared with germline, one end of the junction differs, possibly owing to a read error. V is TRBV7-7 and J is TRBJ2-1; 11 nucleotides agree with TRBD1. From germline, CDR1 is SSHAT and CDR2 FNYEAQ (reference sequence). The CDR3 is 14 residues long. Written as DNA, the CDR3 is TGTGCTAGCAGCTTAGGACAGGGGGCAAATGAGCAGTTCTTC. It translates to CASSLGQGANEQFF. The full variable domain, its missing parts supplied by reference TRBV7-7 and TRBJ2-1, is GAGVSQSPRYKVTKRGQDVTLRCDPISSHATLYWYQQALGQGPEFLTYFNYEAQPDKSGLPSDRFSAERPEGSISTLTIQRTEQRDSAMYRCASSLGQGANEQFFGPGTRLTVL.

A note on this clone: Additional DNA sequences in this sample encode the identical CDR3. The chain recombines TRBV5-1 with TRBJ1-1; 10 nucleotides agree with TRBD1. Germline CDR1 and CDR2: SGHRS and YFSETQ. The trim removed 4 bases at V and 3 bases at J, leaving 3 bases unmatched. The CDR3 is 14 amino acids. The CDR3 DNA reads as TGCGCCAGCAGCCTGGGACAGGGGTACACTGAAGCTTTCTTT. This sequence encodes CASSLGQGYTEAFF. The variable domain in full, completed from reference TRBV5-1 and TRBJ1-1, reads KAGVTQTPRYLIKTRGQQVTLSCSPISGHRSVSWYQQTPGQGLQFLFEYFSETQRNKGNFPGRFSGRQFSNSRSEMNVSTLELGDSALYLCASSLGQGYTEAFFGQGTRLTVV.

The rearrangement uses TRBV19 and TRBJ1-2; D is ambiguous. Germline V gene lookup returns CDR1 LNHDA and CDR2 SQIVND (reference sequence). The CDR3 is made up of 15 amino acids. V lost 4 bases and J lost 8, with 20 bases in between. In DNA, the CDR3 is TGTGCCAGTAGTAGTTTGTGGGGAAAGTCTGGAGGCTACACCTTC. This codes for CASSSLWGKSGGYTF.

This sequence joins TRBV5-4 and TRBJ1-5; unclear D gene. CDR3 length: 16 amino acids. Germline CDR1 SGHNT, CDR2 YYREEE (reference sequence). V lost 0 bases and J 0 bases, leaving 10 bases between the germline ends. The CDR3 DNA is TGTGCCAGCAGCTTGGATGGAGGATCTAGCAATCAGCCCCAGCATTTT. It yields the protein CASSLDGGSSNQPQHF.

The V gene is TRBV28, the J gene TRBJ1-5; tentative D call: TRBD1 (6 bases). CDR3 length: 14 amino acids. Looked up from germline, CDR1 is MDHEN and CDR2 is SYDVKM. V was trimmed by 7 bases and J by 2 bases, leaving 12 bases between them. The CDR3: CASTRQVGNQPQHF. CDR3 coding DNA: TGTGCCAGCACCAGACAGGTGGGCAATCAGCCCCAGCATTTT.

V and J are TRBV28 and TRBJ1-6; D is uncertain. Germline CDR1 reads MDHEN; CDR2 reads SYDVKM. V lost 1 base, J lost 10 bases, and 11 bases lay in between. CDR3 size: 14 residues. The CDR3 reads CASSLYSGVSPLHF. The CDR3 bases are TGTGCCAGCAGTTTATACAGCGGGGTCTCACCCCTCCACTTT.